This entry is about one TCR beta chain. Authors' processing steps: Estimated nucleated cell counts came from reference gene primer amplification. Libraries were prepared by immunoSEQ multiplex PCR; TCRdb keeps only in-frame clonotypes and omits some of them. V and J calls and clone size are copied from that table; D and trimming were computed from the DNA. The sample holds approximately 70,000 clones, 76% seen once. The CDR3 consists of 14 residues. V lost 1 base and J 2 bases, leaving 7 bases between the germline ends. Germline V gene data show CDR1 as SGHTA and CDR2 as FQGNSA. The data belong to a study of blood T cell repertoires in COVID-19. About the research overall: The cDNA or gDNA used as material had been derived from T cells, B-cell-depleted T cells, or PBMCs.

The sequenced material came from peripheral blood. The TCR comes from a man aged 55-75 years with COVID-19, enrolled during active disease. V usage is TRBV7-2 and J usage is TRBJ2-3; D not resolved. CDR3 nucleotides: TGTGCCAGCAGCTTAGACGGTAACACAGATACGCAGTATTTT. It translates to CASSLDGNTDTQYF.